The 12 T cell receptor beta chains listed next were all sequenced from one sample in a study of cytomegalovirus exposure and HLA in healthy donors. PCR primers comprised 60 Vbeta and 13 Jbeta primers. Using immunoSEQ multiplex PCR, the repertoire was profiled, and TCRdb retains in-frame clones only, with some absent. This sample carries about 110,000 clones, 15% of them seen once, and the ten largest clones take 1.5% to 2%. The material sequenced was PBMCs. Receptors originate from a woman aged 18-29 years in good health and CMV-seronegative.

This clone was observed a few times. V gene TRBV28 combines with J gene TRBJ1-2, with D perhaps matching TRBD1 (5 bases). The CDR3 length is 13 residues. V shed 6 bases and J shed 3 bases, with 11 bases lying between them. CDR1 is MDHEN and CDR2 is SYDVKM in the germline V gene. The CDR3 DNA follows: TGTGCCAGCAGCCTCAGGGTCGACTATGGCTACACCTTC. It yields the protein CASSLRVDYGYTF.

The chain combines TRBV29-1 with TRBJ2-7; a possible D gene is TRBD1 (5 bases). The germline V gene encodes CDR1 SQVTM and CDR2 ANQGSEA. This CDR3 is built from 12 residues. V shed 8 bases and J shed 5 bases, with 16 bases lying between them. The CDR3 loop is CSLTTATNEQYF. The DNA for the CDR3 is TGCAGCTTAACGACAGCCACTAACGAGCAGTACTTC.

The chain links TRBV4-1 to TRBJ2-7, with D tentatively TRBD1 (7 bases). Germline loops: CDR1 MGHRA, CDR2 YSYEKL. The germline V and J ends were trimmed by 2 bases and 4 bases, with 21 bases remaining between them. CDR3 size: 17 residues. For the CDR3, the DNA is TGCGCCAGCAGCCAAAGGGGGGCCCCGGGACAGAGTTACGAGCAGTACTTC. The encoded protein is CASSQRGAPGQSYEQYF.

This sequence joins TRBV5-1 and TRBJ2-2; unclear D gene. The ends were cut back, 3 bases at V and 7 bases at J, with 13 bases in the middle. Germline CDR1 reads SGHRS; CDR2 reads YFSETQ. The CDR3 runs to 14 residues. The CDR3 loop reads CASSSLRTDGELFF. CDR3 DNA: TGCGCCAGCAGCTCCCTTAGAACTGACGGGGAGCTGTTTTTT.

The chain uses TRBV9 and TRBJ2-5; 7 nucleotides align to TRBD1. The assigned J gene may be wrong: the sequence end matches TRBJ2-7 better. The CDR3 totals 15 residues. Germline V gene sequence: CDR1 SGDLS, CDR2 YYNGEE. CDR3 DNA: TGTGCCAGCAGCGCCCGGGACAGTTCTCTACACGAGCAGTACTTC. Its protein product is CASSARDSSLHEQYF.

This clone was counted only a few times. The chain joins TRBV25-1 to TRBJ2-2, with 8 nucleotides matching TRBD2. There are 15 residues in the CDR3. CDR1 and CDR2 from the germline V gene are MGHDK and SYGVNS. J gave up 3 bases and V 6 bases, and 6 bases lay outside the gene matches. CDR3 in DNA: TGTGCCAGCAGCGTTGGACTAGCCCACACCGGGGAGCTGTTTTTT. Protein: CASSVGLAHTGELFF.

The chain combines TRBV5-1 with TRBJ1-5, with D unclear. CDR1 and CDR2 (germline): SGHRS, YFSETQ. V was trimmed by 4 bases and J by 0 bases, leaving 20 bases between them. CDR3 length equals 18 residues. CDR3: CASSLLKGLKDSNQPQHF. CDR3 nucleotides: TGCGCCAGCAGCCTACTAAAAGGACTAAAAGATAGCAATCAGCCCCAGCATTTT. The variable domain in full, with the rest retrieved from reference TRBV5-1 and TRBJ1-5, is KAGVTQTPRYLIKTRGQQVTLSCSPISGHRSVSWYQQTPGQGLQFLFEYFSETQRNKGNFPGRFSGRQFSNSRSEMNVSTLELGDSALYLCASSLLKGLKDSNQPQHFGDGTRLSIL.

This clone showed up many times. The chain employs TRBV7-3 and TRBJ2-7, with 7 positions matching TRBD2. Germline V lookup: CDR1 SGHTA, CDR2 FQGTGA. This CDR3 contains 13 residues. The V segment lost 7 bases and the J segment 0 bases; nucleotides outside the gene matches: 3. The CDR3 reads CASTERDSYEQYF. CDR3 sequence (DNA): TGTGCCAGCACTGAGCGGGACTCCTACGAGCAGTACTTC.

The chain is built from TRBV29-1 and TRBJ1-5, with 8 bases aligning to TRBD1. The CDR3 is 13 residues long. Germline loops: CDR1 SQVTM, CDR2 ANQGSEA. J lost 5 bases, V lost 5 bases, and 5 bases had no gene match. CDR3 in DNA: TGCAGCGTTTCCGACAGGGGCGATCAGCCCCAGCATTTT. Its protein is CSVSDRGDQPQHF.

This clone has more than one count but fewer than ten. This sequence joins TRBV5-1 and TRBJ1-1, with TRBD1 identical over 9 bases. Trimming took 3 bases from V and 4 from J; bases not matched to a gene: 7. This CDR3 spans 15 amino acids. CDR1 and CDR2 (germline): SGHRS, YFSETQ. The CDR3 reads CASSSAGTGTTEAFF. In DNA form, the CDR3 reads TGCGCCAGCAGCTCGGCCGGGACAGGGACCACTGAAGCTTTCTTT.

The CDR3 protein is CASSSRAGGPINYGYTF. The CDR3 nucleotides are TGCGCCAGCAGCTCCCGAGCAGGGGGCCCAATTAACTATGGCTACACCTTC. The chain is built from TRBV4-3 and TRBJ1-2; 8 bases align to TRBD1. With 5 bases clipped from V and 1 base from J, the junction kept 12 bases outside the gene matches. The germline CDR1 and CDR2 sequences are LGHNA and YSLEER. The CDR3 extends over 17 amino acids.

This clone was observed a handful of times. The CDR3 sequence: CASSRSRATGITYEQYF. Here the CDR3 DNA reads TGTGCCAGCAGCCGAAGTAGGGCTACAGGGATTACCTACGAGCAGTACTTC. This rearrangement joins TRBV7-2 to TRBJ2-7, with a possible D match to TRBD1 (6 bases). The CDR3 runs 17 residues. Germline loops: CDR1 SGHTA, CDR2 FQGNSA. V lost 5 bases and J 2 bases, leaving 22 bases between the germline ends.